This TCR beta chain was observed in a study of T cell responses to AZD1222 COVID-19 vaccine. Overall study findings and caveats: At 160-218 and 743-854, vaccine-associated CD4 TCRs were dominant, and they spanned spike. Most donors were white British, females outnumbered males, and clonal diversity was possibly underestimated.

A remark on this clone: Its specificity is unknown.

This CDR3 comprises 16 residues. J lost 0 bases, V lost 4 bases, and 4 bases had no gene match. Germline V gene sequence: CDR1 ENHRY, CDR2 SYGVKD. The protocol was immunoSEQ multiplex PCR, while the TCRdb copy is restricted to in-frame clones and leaves out a portion. Here the sample spans tens of thousands of clones, approximately 86% being singletons. The chain links TRBV10-3 to TRBJ2-5, with 11 positions matching TRBD1. The sequencing used peripheral blood, collected 28 days after the second AZD1222 dose. The sequence was collected from an adult who received the AZD1222 COVID-19 vaccine. The CDR3 DNA is TGTGCCATCAGTGGTGCGGGACAGGGGGACCAAGAGACCCAGTACTTC. As protein: CAISGAGQGDQETQYF.